These 8 T cell receptor beta chains came from one sample sequenced in a study of T cell responses to AZD1222 COVID-19 vaccine. The table came from immunoSEQ multiplex PCR; TCRdb's copy has only in-frame clones and leaves some out. The sample has some 150,000 clones; 93% are singletons. The material sequenced was peripheral blood, taken on day 0 of AZD1222 vaccination. The origin of the receptors is an adult in good health.

The V and J genes are TRBV14 and TRBJ1-6; TRBD1 is a possible D gene (6 bases). The CDR3 length is 17 residues. Trimming cost V 0 bases and J 3 bases, with 12 bases left between them. Germline assignment: CDR1 SGHDN and CDR2 FVKESK. CDR3: CASSQDQGQIYNSPLHF. In DNA form, the CDR3 reads TGTGCCAGCAGCCAAGATCAAGGACAGATCTATAATTCACCCCTCCACTTT.

V and J are TRBV6-4 and TRBJ2-1; D might be TRBD1 or TRBD2, each matching 5 bases. Trimming took 2 bases from V and 6 from J, leaving 8 bases between them. Germline assignment: CDR1 MRHNA and CDR2 SNTAGT. This CDR3 contains 13 residues. CDR3 DNA sequence: TGTGCCAGCAGTGACGGGACCGTCAATGAGCAGTTCTTC. It encodes CASSDGTVNEQFF.

This sequence joins TRBV18 and TRBJ2-1; D gene ambiguous. V was pared by 3 bases and J by 2 bases, with 11 bases between. Germline V gene sequence: CDR1 KGHSH, CDR2 LQKENI. CDR3 length: 15 amino acids. CDR3 amino acids: CASSPLGLTYNEQFF. DNA of the CDR3: TGTGCCAGCTCACCCTTGGGCCTCACCTACAATGAGCAGTTCTTC.

The rearrangement links TRBV4-1 to TRBJ1-6; unclear D gene. The germline V gene encodes CDR1 MGHRA and CDR2 YSYEKL. Trimming took off 6 bases at V and 10 bases at J, with 19 bases between the two ends. This CDR3 has 15 residues. CDR3 protein: CASRSPLGFRSPLHF. CDR3 nucleotides: TGCGCCAGCAGATCCCCCCTGGGGTTTCGGTCACCCCTCCACTTT.

This clone was recorded only once. The J gene is TRBJ2-3, the V gene TRBV11-3; D gene uncertain. CDR3 length equals 15 residues. V gave up 0 bases and J gave up 5 bases, with 12 bases separating them. Germline CDR1 and CDR2: SGHNT and YENEEA. The CDR3 loop is CASSLDRDRLDTQYF. CDR3 bases: TGTGCCAGCAGCTTAGATAGGGATCGTTTAGATACGCAGTATTTT.

The chain is built from TRBV7-9 and TRBJ2-3; TRBD2 agrees at 7 bases. Unmatched junction bases numbered 3, after V lost 0 bases and J lost 9 bases. This CDR3 spans 13 amino acids. CDR1 is SEHNR, CDR2 FQNEAQ, per germline (reference sequence). The CDR3 region has the DNA TGTGCCAGCAGCTTAGCGGGAGGGCGGACGCAGTATTTT. Translating it yields CASSLAGGRTQYF.

This clone appeared a single time. The V call is TRBV25-1, the J call TRBJ1-4; the D is unclear. The ends were cut back, 2 bases at V and 8 bases at J, with 9 bases in the middle. CDR3 length equals 13 residues. CDR1 is MGHDK and CDR2 is SYGVNS in the germline V gene. This CDR3 is CASSEMFGEKLFF. CDR3 nucleotide sequence: TGTGCCAGCAGTGAAATGTTCGGCGAAAAACTGTTTTTT. Full variable domain (missing parts from reference TRBV25-1 and TRBJ1-4): EADIYQTPRYLVIGTGKKITLECSQTMGHDKMYWYQQDPGMELHLIHYSYGVNSTEKGDLSSESTVSRIRTEHFPLTLESARPSHTSQYLCASSEMFGEKLFFGSGTQLSVL.

This clone has at least ten counts. V gene TRBV6-5 combines with J gene TRBJ2-7; TRBD1 agrees at 7 bases. The CDR3 has 13 amino acids. From germline, CDR1 is MNHEY and CDR2 SVGAGI. V was pared by 6 bases and J by 3 bases, with 5 bases of the junction left unmatched. CDR3 region: CASRKGQHYEQYF. Written as DNA, the CDR3 is TGTGCCAGCAGGAAGGGACAGCACTACGAGCAGTACTTC.